These T cell receptor beta chains were read from a single sample in a study of early T cells in non-severe SARS-CoV-2 infection. MiXCR, applied by TCRdb to the 5' RACE reads, yields one record per CDR3 protein. The sample lists 45,000 to 60,000 distinct CDR3 sequences; under 11% were seen once. The sequencing input was whole blood. Receptor source: an adult who was a healthcare worker with PCR-confirmed SARS-CoV-2 infection or an uninfected control (not recorded which). Both conserved end residues are part of each CDR3.

v_gene	len	j_gene	CDR3aa
TRBV6-2/TRBV6-3	15	TRBJ2-7	CASRGLAGSSYEQYF
TRBV12-3/TRBV12-4	12	TRBJ2-1	CASSLPPQEQFF
TRBV4-1	16	TRBJ2-7	CASSQIARGRGPEQYF
TRBV12-3/TRBV12-4	14	TRBJ2-1	CASSLARDGNEQFF
TRBV6-2/TRBV6-3	15	TRBJ2-7	CASSGWTSGMPEQYF
TRBV15	14	TRBJ2-5	CATSRGDSKETQYF
TRBV5-1	14	TRBJ2-6	CASSADPGANVLTF
TRBV18	16	TRBJ1-1	CASSLAPQGIGTEAFF
TRBV4-3	18	TRBJ2-6	CASSHLGTGFSGANVLTF
TRBV4-1	13	TRBJ2-5	CASSQEGQETQYF
TRBV12-3/TRBV12-4	13	TRBJ2-1	CASSFRATNEQFF
TRBV5-1	15	TRBJ2-7	CASSPGGGTAYEQYF
TRBV5-1	13	TRBJ1-5	CASSTEGDQPQHF
TRBV5-1	13	TRBJ2-7	CASRTGGAREQYF
TRBV30	14	TRBJ1-5	CAWTPGGGNQPQHF
TRBV5-1	16	TRBJ2-1	CAGSPQPGAVPNEQFF
TRBV6-6	17	TRBJ2-3	CASSYSRAGSATDTQYF
TRBV11-1	16	TRBJ2-7	CASSLAGSGKSYEQYF
TRBV2	12	TRBJ2-7	CASSGQAYEQYF
TRBV5-1	12	TRBJ1-2	CASSLSGSGYTF
TRBV11-2	14	TRBJ2-2	CASSPLGRGRELFF
TRBV29-1	13	TRBJ2-2	CSAAGGDSGELFF
TRBV3-1	16	TRBJ2-1	CASSPYRGGSYNEQFF
TRBV11-2	14	TRBJ2-7	CASSVGALAYEQYF
TRBV5-6	14	TRBJ2-7	CASSLAGPGYEQYF
TRBV9	16	TRBJ2-5	CASSAAKTGFRETQYF
TRBV4-3	15	TRBJ1-1	CASSQDWTVNTEAFF
TRBV3-1	17	TRBJ1-6	CASSQGAAASYNSPLHF
TRBV20-1	16	TRBJ2-5	CSARDLGSGGAKTQYF
TRBV5-6	12	TRBJ1-1	CASSFGEAFAFF
TRBV20-1	17	TRBJ1-4	CSARALRGGLVNEKLFF
TRBV29-1	13	TRBJ2-4	CSVDLGWGNIQYF
TRBV5-1	16	TRBJ1-1	CASSISGNRVFTEAFF
TRBV7-6	12	TRBJ2-1	CASSFRSNEQFF
TRBV10-3	12	TRBJ2-7	CAIRDRVGEQYF
TRBV10-3	14	TRBJ1-5	CAISRTGSDQPQHF
TRBV25-1	16	TRBJ2-3	CASRPLGGAGTDTQYF
TRBV6-2/TRBV6-3	15	TRBJ2-1	CASSRRLAGGNEQFF
TRBV7-2	13	TRBJ2-3	CASSPGGRDTQYF
TRBV24-1	16	TRBJ1-2	CATSENRGHPNYGYTF
TRBV14	13	TRBJ1-2	CASSGGRRYGYTF
TRBV28	10	TRBJ2-1	CASKVNEQFF
TRBV7-9	16	TRBJ2-1	CASSPRLRLVYNEQFF
TRBV6-1	16	TRBJ2-2	CASLGLRVPNTGELFF
TRBV29-1	16	TRBJ2-5	CSVARPLGAGEETQYF
TRBV15	14	TRBJ2-3	CATGSGALSDTQYF
TRBV7-9	15	TRBJ2-5	CASSSWTSGEETQYF
TRBV7-6	13	TRBJ2-3	CASSHRQERTQYF
TRBV11-2	12	TRBJ2-5	CASSRPRETQYF
TRBV28	12	TRBJ1-2	CATSPQAYGYTF
TRBV19	15	TRBJ2-3	CASSIGGGPKDTQYF
TRBV6-2/TRBV6-3	13	TRBJ2-5	CASSLAPLGTQYF
TRBV5-1	16	TRBJ1-5	CASSPDAGFGNQPQHF
TRBV7-2	15	TRBJ2-3	CASSLNSGYTDTQYF
TRBV7-6	15	TRBJ2-1	CASSSRAISYNEQFF
TRBV27	14	TRBJ1-1	CASSHGTGPTEAFF
TRBV18	15	TRBJ2-7	CASSPVGRVVGEQYF